This TCR beta chain was identified in a study of control samples from healthy donors and cancer patients (dated by TCRdb to about 2020). A remark on this clone: It has no known antigen specificity. Within one base of it there is no much larger clone, and no base qualities were kept.

Receptor libraries were prepared by the immunoSEQ multiplex PCR assay. The table was pulled from immuneACCESS by TCRdb, which kept in-frame rearrangements only. Such tables lose some clones; where checked, under half of the loss comes from unresolved V genes, and the rest has no known cause. Counted in this sample were about 93,000 clones; about nine tenths of them appeared once. The top ten constitute under 15% of the sample. V and J are truncated by 0 bases and 1 base respectively, leaving an intervening sequence of 6 bases. Taken from the germline V gene, the CDR1 and CDR2 loops are SNHLY and FYNNEI. The CDR3 runs 14 residues from the cysteine to the phenylalanine. The read is trimmed to its CDR3 DNA, 42 bases read in frame from base 1.

The source of this sequence is a woman between 65 and 79 years old in good health. The sample comprised blood. The V gene is TRBV2 and the J gene is TRBJ1-1; no D gene can be assigned with confidence. The bases are TGTGCCAGCAGTGAAGCTGCGGGGAACACTGAAGCTTTCTTT. The encoded protein is CASSEAAGNTEAFF.